This TCR beta chain came from a study of graft-versus-host responses after intestinal transplantation. Study-level information: Recipients underwent multivisceral, liver-intestinal, or isolated intestinal transplants. Among the recipients, all got anti-thymocyte globulin induction and then tacrolimus and steroids for around 3 years. Study-wide findings and caveats: The study associated peak circulating GvH clone levels with early post-transplant HvG declines. Allograft graft-versus-host to host-versus-graft clonal ratios ran high in patients with graft-donor T cell macrochimerism.

Assay used: immunoSEQ multiplex PCR; TCRdb lists only in-frame clones, some missing. The profile covers under 95,000 clones, with 89% appearing a single time and 2% to 3% taken by the ten largest. About this clone itself: Its cognate antigen is unknown.

CDR3 length equals 15 residues. Trimming cost V 4 bases and J 3 bases, with 17 bases left between them. Germline V gene data show CDR1 as SGHDT and CDR2 as YYEEEE. Sequencing used unstimulated CD8+ T cells sorted from spleen or lymph node cells, obtained before intestinal transplant. The origin of this receptor is a human donor who received an intestinal transplant. This chain connects TRBV5-6 to TRBJ2-7; possible D gene TRBD1, 6 bases. The CDR3, as DNA: TGTGCCAGCAGCGGGGACACCCAACTAAACTACGAGCAGTACTTC. It translates to CASSGDTQLNYEQYF.